Listed below are T cell receptor beta chains from one sample, sequenced in a study of T cell changes during pregnancy in multiple sclerosis. Sequencing was performed with immunoSEQ multiplex PCR; in TCRdb, only in-frame clones are kept and a portion is missing. The sample contains approximately 44,000 clones, about 89% of which appear only once. Specimen: CD4+ T cells from peripheral blood mononuclear cells, collected before pregnancy. The receptors here all came from a female donor with multiple sclerosis, enrolled in a pregnancy study. CDR3s include the opening cysteine and the closing phenylalanine or tryptophan. The order of the fields is clone size, V gene, D gene, J gene, CDR3 DNA, CDR3 protein. D genes are given only for firm matches. Expanded clones get a size class; other rows say once, few or many, or leave the size out.

>-|TRBV5-1|TRBD1|TRBJ2-7
TGCGCCAGCAGCTTGGCCGGGGGGACAGGGCCCTACGAGCAGTACTTC
CASSLAGGTGPYEQYF
>-|TRBV7-2|-|TRBJ1-1
TGTGCCAGCAGCTTACTACAGGTGAACACTGAAGCTTTCTTT
CASSLLQVNTEAFF
>-|TRBV7-2|-|TRBJ2-3
TGTGCCAGCAGCTTCGACCGGGGCACAGATACGCAGTATTTT
CASSFDRGTDTQYF
>-|TRBV5-1|TRBD1|TRBJ1-5
TGCGCCAGCAGCTTGGTCACAGGGGGCGGGCAGCCCCAGCATTTT
CASSLVTGGGQPQHF
>few|TRBV7-8|TRBD2|TRBJ2-1
TGTGCCAGCAGCTTAGGGCGGGAGAATGAGCAGTTCTTC
CASSLGRENEQFF
>-|TRBV7-2|TRBD2|TRBJ2-3
TGTGCCAGCAGCTTAGTGGGGACTAGCCAGAACACAGATACGCAGTATTTT
CASSLVGTSQNTDTQYF
>-|TRBV2|-|TRBJ2-7
TGTGCCAGCAGTGAAGACATTGGGCGCGCCGAGCAGTACTTC
CASSEDIGRAEQYF
>-|TRBV4-2|-|TRBJ2-3
TGTGCCAGCAGCCAAGATGCTGGACAAGGGGGTCTAAATACGCAGTATTTT
CASSQDAGQGGLNTQYF
>-|TRBV7-2|TRBD2|TRBJ2-3
TGTGCCAGCAGCTTTCCCCGACTAGCGGGGGGTTTGGATACGCAGTATTTT
CASSFPRLAGGLDTQYF
>-|TRBV6-6|TRBD1|TRBJ1-4
TGTGCCAGCAGTTACGCCGGGAGGGGGCAAGAAAAACTGTTTTTT
CASSYAGRGQEKLFF
>-|TRBV5-1|-|TRBJ2-3
TGCGCCAGCGCCCCGGGTGGGGCTACTGGAGATACGCAGTATTTT
CASAPGGATGDTQYF
>-|TRBV11-3|TRBD2|TRBJ2-1
TGTGCCAGCAGCTTTTCGAGTGTCGGGGGGGCCAATGAGCAGTTCTTC
CASSFSSVGGANEQFF
>-|TRBV4-3|-|TRBJ1-3
TGCGCCAGCAGCCAAGGCGGGACTGGAAACACCATATATTTT
CASSQGGTGNTIYF
>-|TRBV5-6|-|TRBJ2-7
TGTGCCAGCAGCTTGGAGGGGCGGGGTCCCTACGAGCAGTACTTC
CASSLEGRGPYEQYF
>-|TRBV7-9|-|TRBJ2-1
TGTGCCAGCAGCTTAGATTTCTTCAATGAGCAGTTCTTC
CASSLDFFNEQFF
>-|TRBV7-2|-|TRBJ2-3
TGTGCCAGCTCCGAGGTTTCTAGCACAGATACGCAGTATTTT
CASSEVSSTDTQYF
>-|TRBV9|TRBD1|TRBJ2-7
TGTGCCAGCAGCCCACGGACAGGCTCCTACGAGCAGTACTTC
CASSPRTGSYEQYF